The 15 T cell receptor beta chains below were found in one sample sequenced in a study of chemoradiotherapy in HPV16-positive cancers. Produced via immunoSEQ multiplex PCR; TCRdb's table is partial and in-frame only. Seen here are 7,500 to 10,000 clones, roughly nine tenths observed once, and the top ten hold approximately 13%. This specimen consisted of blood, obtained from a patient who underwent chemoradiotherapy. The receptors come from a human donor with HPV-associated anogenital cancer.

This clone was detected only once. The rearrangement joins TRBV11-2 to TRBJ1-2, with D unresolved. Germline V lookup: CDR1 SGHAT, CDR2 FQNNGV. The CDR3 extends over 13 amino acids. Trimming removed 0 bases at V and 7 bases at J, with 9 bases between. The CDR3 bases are TGTGCCAGCAGCTTAGATCGAGGGTCTGGCTACACCTTC. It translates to CASSLDRGSGYTF.

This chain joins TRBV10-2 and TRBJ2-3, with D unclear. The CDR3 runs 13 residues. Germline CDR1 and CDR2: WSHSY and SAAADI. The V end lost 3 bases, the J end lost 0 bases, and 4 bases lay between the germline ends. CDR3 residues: CASSDRSTDTQYF. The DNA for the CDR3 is TGCGCCAGCAGTGATCGCAGCACAGATACGCAGTATTTT.

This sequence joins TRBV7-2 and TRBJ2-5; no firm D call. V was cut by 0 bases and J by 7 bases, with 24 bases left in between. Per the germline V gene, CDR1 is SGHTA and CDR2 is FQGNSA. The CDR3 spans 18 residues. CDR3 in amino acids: CASSLAPTLVHKSVTQYF. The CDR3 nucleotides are TGTGCCAGCAGCTTAGCACCAACCCTGGTCCATAAGTCCGTGACCCAGTACTTC. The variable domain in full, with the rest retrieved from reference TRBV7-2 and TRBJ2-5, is GAGVSQSPSNKVTEKGKDVELRCDPISGHTALYWYRQSLGQGLEFLIYFQGNSAPDKSGLPSDRFSAERTGGSVSTLTIQRTQQEDSAVYLCASSLAPTLVHKSVTQYFGPGTRLLVL.

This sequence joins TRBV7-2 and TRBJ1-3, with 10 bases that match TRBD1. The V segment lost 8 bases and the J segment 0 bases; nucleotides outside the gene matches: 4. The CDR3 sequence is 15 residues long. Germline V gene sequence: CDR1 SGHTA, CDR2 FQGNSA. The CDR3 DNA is TGTGCCAGCGGACAGGGGGTCTCCTCTGGAAACACCATATATTTT. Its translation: CASGQGVSSGNTIYF.

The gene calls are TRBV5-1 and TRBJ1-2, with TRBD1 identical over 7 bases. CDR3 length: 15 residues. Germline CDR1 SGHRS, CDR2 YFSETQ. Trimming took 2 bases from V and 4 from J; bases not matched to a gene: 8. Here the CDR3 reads CASSLTGKGAYGYTF. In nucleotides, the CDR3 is TGCGCCAGCAGCTTAACAGGGAAGGGGGCCTATGGCTACACCTTC.

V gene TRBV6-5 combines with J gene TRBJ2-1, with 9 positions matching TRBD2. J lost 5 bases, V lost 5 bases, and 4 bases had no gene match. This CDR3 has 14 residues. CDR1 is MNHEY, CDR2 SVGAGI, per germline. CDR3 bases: TGTGCCAGCAGTAAAGCGGGGGGTGACAATGAGCAGTTCTTC. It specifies CASSKAGGDNEQFF.

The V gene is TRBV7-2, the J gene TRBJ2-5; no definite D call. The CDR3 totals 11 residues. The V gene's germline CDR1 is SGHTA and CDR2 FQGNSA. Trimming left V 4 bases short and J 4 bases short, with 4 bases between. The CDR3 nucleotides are TGTGCCAGCAGCTCCACAGAGACCCAGTACTTC. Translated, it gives CASSSTETQYF. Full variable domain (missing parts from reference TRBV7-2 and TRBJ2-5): GAGVSQSPSNKVTEKGKDVELRCDPISGHTALYWYRQSLGQGLEFLIYFQGNSAPDKSGLPSDRFSAERTGGSVSTLTIQRTQQEDSAVYLCASSSTETQYFGPGTRLLVL.

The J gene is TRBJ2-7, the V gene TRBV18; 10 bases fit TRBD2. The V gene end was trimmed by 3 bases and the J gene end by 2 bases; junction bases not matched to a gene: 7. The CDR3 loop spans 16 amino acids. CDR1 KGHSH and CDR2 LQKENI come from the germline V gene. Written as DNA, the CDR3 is TGTGCCAGCTCACCGGGTAGCGGGGGGTATACCTACGAGCAGTACTTC. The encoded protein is CASSPGSGGYTYEQYF.

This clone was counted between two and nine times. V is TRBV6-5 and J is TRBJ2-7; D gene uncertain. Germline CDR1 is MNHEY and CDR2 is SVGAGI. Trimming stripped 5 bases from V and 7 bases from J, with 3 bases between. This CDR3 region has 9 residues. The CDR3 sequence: CASSVEQYF. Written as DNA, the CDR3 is TGTGCCAGCAGTGTAGAGCAGTACTTC.

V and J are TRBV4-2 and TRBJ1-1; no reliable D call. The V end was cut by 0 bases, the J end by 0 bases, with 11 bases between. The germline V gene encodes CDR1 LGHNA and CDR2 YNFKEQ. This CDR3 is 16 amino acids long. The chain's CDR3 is CASSQEAVLMNTEAFF. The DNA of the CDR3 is TGTGCCAGCAGCCAAGAGGCAGTACTAATGAACACTGAAGCTTTCTTT.

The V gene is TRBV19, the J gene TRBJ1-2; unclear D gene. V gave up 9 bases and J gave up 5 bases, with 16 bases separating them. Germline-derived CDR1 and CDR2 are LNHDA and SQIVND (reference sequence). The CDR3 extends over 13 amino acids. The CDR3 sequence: CASLRGPGYGYTF. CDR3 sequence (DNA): TGTGCCAGCTTACGGGGTCCTGGATATGGCTACACCTTC.

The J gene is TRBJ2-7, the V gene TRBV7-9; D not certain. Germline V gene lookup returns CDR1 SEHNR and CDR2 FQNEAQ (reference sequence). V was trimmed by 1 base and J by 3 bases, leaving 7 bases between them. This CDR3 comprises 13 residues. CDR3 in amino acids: CASSLGDGYEQYF. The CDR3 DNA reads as TGTGCCAGCAGCTTAGGAGACGGCTACGAGCAGTACTTC. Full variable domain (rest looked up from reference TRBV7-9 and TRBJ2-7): DTGVSQNPRHKITKRGQNVTFRCDPISEHNRLYWYRQTLGQGPEFLTYFQNEAQLEKSRLLSDRFSAERPKGSFSTLEIQRTEQGDSAMYLCASSLGDGYEQYFGPGTRLTVT.

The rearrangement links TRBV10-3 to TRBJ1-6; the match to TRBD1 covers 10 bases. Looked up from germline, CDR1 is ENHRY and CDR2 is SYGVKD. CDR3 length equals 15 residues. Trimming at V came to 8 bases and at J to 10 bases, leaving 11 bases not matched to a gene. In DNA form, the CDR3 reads TGTGCCATCGCCGAAGTCGGACAGGGGGGGTCACCCCTCCACTTT. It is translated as CAIAEVGQGGSPLHF.

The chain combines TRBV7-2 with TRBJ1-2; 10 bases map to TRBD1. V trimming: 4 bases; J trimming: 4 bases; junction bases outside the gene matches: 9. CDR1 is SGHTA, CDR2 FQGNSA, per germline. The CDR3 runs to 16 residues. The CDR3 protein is CASSSPGQGFGYGYTF. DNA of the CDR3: TGTGCCAGCAGCTCGCCGGGACAGGGGTTCGGCTATGGCTACACCTTC.

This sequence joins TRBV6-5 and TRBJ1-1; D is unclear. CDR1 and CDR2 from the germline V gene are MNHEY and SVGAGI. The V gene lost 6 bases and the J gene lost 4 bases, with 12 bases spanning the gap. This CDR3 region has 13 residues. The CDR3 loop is CASRQSSLTEAFF. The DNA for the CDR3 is TGTGCCAGCAGACAGTCTTCTCTCACTGAAGCTTTCTTT.